Listed below are T cell receptor beta chains from one sample, sequenced in a study of cytomegalovirus exposure and HLA in healthy donors. Profiling relied on immunoSEQ multiplex PCR, and the TCRdb table lists in-frame clones only, not all of them. The sample includes approximately 180,000 clones, about four fifths of them seen just once. The sequenced sample consisted of PBMCs. Source of these receptors: a woman aged 18 to 35 in good health and CMV-seropositive. The CDR3 runs from the conserved cysteine through the conserved F or W. Fields, in order: V gene, J gene, D gene, CDR3 DNA, CDR3 protein. D genes are given only for firm matches.

TRBV6-1	TRBJ1-2	.	TGTGCCAGCAGTGACGGACTCAGGTCCTACGGCTACACCTTC	CASSDGLRSYGYTF
TRBV28	TRBJ1-2	.	TGTGCCAGCAGCACCCGGTTGGGCTACACCTTC	CASSTRLGYTF
TRBV10-3	TRBJ2-6	TRBD1	TGTGCCATCAGTGATGAAGTGACAGGGTATACTGGGGCCAACGTCCTGACTTTC	CAISDEVTGYTGANVLTF
TRBV6-5	TRBJ2-2	TRBD1	TGTGCCAGCAGTTACTATGACAGGGGGGGGGAGCTGTTTTTT	CASSYYDRGGELFF
TRBV19	TRBJ2-7	TRBD1	TGTGCCAGTAGTATCTGGACAGGGGCTACGGAGCAGTACTTC	CASSIWTGATEQYF
TRBV9	TRBJ2-1	.	TGTGCCAGCAGCGTAGCAGAGGGGGCCTACAATGAGCAGTTCTTC	CASSVAEGAYNEQFF
TRBV7-9	TRBJ1-2	TRBD1	TGTGCCAGCAGCCCGAGGACAGGGGAAACTAACTATGGCTACACCTTC	CASSPRTGETNYGYTF
TRBV7-6	TRBJ1-3	.	TGTGCCAGCAGCTTAAAAACAGGGCACGGAAACACCATATATTTT	CASSLKTGHGNTIYF
TRBV10-2	TRBJ2-7	.	TGCGCCAGCAGTGAGGACAGGATATACGAGCAGTACTTC	CASSEDRIYEQYF
TRBV7-2	TRBJ1-2	.	TGTGCCAGCAGCTTCGGTTACAGGGCCTTCGCGGGCTACACCTTC	CASSFGYRAFAGYTF